The 9 T cell receptor beta chains presented below share a single source sample, sequenced in a study of CD8+CD57+ T cells in acquired aplastic anemia. Patients who underwent sequencing had shown CD8+CD57+ cell expansion by flow cytometry. Profiling of TCR beta VDJ combinations and CDR3 sequences used genomic DNA as template. One entry per CDR3 protein, called by TCRdb with MiXCR from the reads. The repertoire holds about 470,000 distinct CDR3 sequences, with less than 35% as singletons. Sequences were obtained from sorted CD4+, CD8+, or CD8+CD57+ T cells (not recorded which) from PBMCs. The receptors derive from a human donor with aplastic anemia.

This clonotype has a count of ten or more. V and J are TRBV2 and TRBJ2-1, with TRBD2 matching 8 bases. Germline V gene data show CDR1 as SNHLY and CDR2 as FYNNEI. CDR3 size: 15 residues. J lost 9 bases, V lost 0 bases, and 7 bases had no gene match. This CDR3 is CASSEAASGYGEQFF. The DNA for the CDR3 is TGTGCCAGCAGTGAAGCCGCTAGCGGGTACGGTGAGCAGTTCTTC.

This clonotype was observed a few times. The chain links TRBV5-1 to TRBJ2-7; D may match TRBD1 or TRBD2 (6 bases each). V lost 1 base and J 5 bases, leaving 13 bases between the germline ends. Germline values: CDR1 SGHRS, CDR2 YFSETQ. The CDR3 loop spans 14 amino acids. CDR3 in DNA: TGCGCCAGCAGCTTGTCCGGGGGCAATCACGAGCAGTACTTC. This codes for CASSLSGGNHEQYF.

A few counts support this clonotype. This may be a read error, as it is one base from a much larger clone. The genes are TRBV7-2 and TRBJ1-6; D is ambiguous. Trimming stripped 5 bases from V and 8 bases from J, with 7 bases between. Germline CDR1 reads SGHTA; CDR2 reads FQGNSA. The CDR3 length is 12 residues. CDR3 in DNA: TGTGCCAGCAGCCCCGATGATTCACCCCTCCACTTT. This codes for CASSPDDSPLHF. The full variable domain, rest sourced from reference TRBV7-2 and TRBJ1-6, is GAGVSQSPSNKVTEKGKDVELRCDPISGHTALYWYRQSLGQGLEFLIYFQGNSAPDKSGLPSDRFSAERTGGSVSTLTIQRTQQEDSAVYLCASSPDDSPLHFGNGTRLTVT.

The rearrangement links TRBV6-5 to TRBJ1-2; D is undetermined. CDR1 and CDR2 (germline): MNHEY, SVGAGI. This CDR3 has 14 amino acids. With 3 bases removed from V and 5 bases from J, the gap between germline ends came to 13 bases. CDR3 region: CASSYQPEGYGYTF. The CDR3 nucleotides are TGTGCCAGCAGTTATCAACCGGAGGGATATGGCTACACCTTC.

This clonotype has a count of ten or more. The chain carries TRBV7-8 and TRBJ2-7, with 7 bases aligning to TRBD1. V lost 2 bases to trimming and J lost 2 bases; unmatched junction nucleotides: 9. This CDR3 comprises 16 residues. The germline V gene has CDR1 SGHVS and CDR2 FQNEAQ. The CDR3 region has the DNA TGTGCCAGCAGCTTATTTACCAGGGACAGACCCTACGAGCAGTACTTC. Residues: CASSLFTRDRPYEQYF.

The rearrangement uses TRBV9 and TRBJ2-7; maybe TRBD2 (6 bases). This CDR3 has 15 residues. Germline lookup yields CDR1 SGDLS and CDR2 YYNGEE. Trimming stripped 5 bases from V and 2 bases from J, with 17 bases between. The CDR3 DNA reads TGTGCCAGCAGTGGGAGGACGGGGTCACCCTACGAGCAGTACTTC. Protein sequence: CASSGRTGSPYEQYF.

The rearrangement links TRBV19 to TRBJ1-1; 9 bases fit TRBD1. V lost 4 bases, J lost 3 bases, and 6 bases stayed unmatched. CDR1 and CDR2 from the germline V gene are LNHDA and SQIVND (reference sequence). CDR3 size: 15 residues. The CDR3 DNA reads as TGTGCCAGTAGTACTTCGGGACAGGGTTACACTGAAGCTTTCTTT. Its protein product is CASSTSGQGYTEAFF.

In this sample, this clonotype turned up many times. This chain connects TRBV7-2 to TRBJ2-5; 7 nucleotides match TRBD1. The CDR3 is 14 amino acids. Germline trimming cut 5 bases from V and 5 bases from J; bases unmatched to any gene: 8. Germline V gives CDR1 SGHTA, CDR2 FQGNSA. Here the CDR3 reads CASSPGQAMETQYF. Written as DNA, the CDR3 is TGTGCCAGCAGCCCCGGACAGGCGATGGAGACCCAGTACTTC. The whole variable domain, remainder taken from reference TRBV7-2 and TRBJ2-5, is GAGVSQSPSNKVTEKGKDVELRCDPISGHTALYWYRQSLGQGLEFLIYFQGNSAPDKSGLPSDRFSAERTGGSVSTLTIQRTQQEDSAVYLCASSPGQAMETQYFGPGTRLLVL.

This clonotype has at least ten counts. The V gene is TRBV7-9, the J gene TRBJ2-7, with 9 bases identical to TRBD2. J gave up 5 bases and V 5 bases, and 10 bases lay outside the gene matches. The CDR3 loop spans 15 amino acids. Germline CDR1 and CDR2: SEHNR and FQNEAQ (reference sequence). CDR3 nucleotide sequence: TGTGCCAGCAGCAAAGGTGGACTAGCGACCCACGAGCAGTACTTC. Translating it yields CASSKGGLATHEQYF.